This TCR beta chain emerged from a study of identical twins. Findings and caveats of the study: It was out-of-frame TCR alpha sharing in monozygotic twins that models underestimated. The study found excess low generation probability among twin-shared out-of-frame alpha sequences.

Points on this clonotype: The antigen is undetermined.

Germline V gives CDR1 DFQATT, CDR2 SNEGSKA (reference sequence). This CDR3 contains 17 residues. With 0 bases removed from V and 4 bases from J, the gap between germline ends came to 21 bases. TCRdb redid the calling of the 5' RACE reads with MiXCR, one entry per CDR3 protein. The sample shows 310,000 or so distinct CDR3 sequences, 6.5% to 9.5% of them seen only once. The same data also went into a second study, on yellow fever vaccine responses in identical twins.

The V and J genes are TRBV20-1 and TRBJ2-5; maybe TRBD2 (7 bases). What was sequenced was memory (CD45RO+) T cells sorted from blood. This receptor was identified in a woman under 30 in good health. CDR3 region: CSARDPGLGGRGETQYF. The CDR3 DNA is TGCAGTGCTAGAGATCCTGGCCTCGGGGGGCGCGGAGAGACCCAGTACTTC.